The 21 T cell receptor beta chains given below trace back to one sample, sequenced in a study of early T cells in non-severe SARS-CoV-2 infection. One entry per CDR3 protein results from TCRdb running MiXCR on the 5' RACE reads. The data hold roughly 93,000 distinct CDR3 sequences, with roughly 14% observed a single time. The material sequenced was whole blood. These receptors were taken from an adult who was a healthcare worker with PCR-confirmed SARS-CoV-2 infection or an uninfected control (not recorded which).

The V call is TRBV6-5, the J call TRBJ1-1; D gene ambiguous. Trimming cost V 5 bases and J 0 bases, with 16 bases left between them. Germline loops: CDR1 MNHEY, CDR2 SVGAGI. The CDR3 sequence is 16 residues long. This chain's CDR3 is CASSRSSVQVNTEAFF. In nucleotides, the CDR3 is TGTGCCAGCAGTCGTTCCTCCGTGCAGGTGAACACTGAAGCTTTCTTT.

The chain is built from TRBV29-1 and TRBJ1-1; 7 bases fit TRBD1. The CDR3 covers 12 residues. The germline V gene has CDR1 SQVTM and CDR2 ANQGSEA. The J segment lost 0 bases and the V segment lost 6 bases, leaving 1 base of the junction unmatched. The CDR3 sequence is CSVQGMNTEAFF. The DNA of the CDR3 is TGCAGCGTACAGGGGATGAACACTGAAGCTTTCTTT.

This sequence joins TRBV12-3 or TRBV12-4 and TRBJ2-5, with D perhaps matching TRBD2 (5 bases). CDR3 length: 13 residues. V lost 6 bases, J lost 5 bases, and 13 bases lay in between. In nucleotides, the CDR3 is TGTGCCAGCAGCCCGACCGGCGGGGAGACCCAGTACTTC. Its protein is CASSPTGGETQYF.

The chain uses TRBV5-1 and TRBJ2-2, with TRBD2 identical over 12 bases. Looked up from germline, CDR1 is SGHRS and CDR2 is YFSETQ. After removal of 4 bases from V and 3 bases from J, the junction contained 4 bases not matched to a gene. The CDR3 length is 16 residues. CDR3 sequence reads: CASSPTSGGYTGELFF. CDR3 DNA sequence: TGCGCCAGCAGCCCGACTAGCGGGGGATACACCGGGGAGCTGTTTTTT. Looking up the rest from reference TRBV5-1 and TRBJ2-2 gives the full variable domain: KAGVTQTPRYLIKTRGQQVTLSCSPISGHRSVSWYQQTPGQGLQFLFEYFSETQRNKGNFPGRFSGRQFSNSRSEMNVSTLELGDSALYLCASSPTSGGYTGELFFGEGSRLTVL.

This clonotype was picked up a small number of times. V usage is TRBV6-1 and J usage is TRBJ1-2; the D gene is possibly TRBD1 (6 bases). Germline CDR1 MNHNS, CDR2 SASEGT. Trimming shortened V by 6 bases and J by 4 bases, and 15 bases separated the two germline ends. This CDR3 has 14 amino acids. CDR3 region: CASRTQTGFYGYTF. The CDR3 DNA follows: TGTGCCAGCAGAACACAGACAGGCTTCTATGGCTACACCTTC.

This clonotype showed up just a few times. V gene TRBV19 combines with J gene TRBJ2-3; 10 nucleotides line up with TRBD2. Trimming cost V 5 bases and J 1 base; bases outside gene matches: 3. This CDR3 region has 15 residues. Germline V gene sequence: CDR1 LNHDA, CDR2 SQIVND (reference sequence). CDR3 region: CASSQTSGGTDTQYF. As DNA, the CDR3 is TGTGCCAGTAGTCAAACTAGCGGGGGCACAGATACGCAGTATTTT.

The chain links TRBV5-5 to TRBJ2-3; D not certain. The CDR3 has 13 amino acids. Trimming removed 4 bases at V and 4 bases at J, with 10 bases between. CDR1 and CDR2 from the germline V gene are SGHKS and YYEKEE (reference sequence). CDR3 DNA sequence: TGTGCCAGCAGCCGAATCGGTCCAGATACGCAGTATTTT. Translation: CASSRIGPDTQYF.

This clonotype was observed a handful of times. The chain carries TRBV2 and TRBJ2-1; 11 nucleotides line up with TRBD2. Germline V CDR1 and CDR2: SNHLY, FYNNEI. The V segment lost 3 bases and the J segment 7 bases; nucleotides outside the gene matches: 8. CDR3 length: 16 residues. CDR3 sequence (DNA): TGTGCCAGCAGTGACCATAGCGGGGGGGTTGTTAATGAGCAGTTCTTC. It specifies CASSDHSGGVVNEQFF.

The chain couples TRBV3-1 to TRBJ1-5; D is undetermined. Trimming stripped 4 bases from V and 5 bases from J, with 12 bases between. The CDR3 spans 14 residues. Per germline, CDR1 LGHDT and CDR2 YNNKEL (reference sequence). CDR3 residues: CASSLFVGDQPQHF. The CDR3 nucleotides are TGTGCCAGCAGCCTCTTCGTCGGGGATCAGCCCCAGCATTTT.

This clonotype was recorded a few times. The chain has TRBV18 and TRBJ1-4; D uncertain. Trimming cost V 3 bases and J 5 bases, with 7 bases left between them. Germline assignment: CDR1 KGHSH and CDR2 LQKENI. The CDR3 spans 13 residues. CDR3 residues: CASSPGQNEKLFF. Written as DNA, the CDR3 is TGTGCCAGCTCACCCGGCCAGAATGAAAAACTGTTTTTT.

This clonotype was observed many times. CDR3 DNA sequence: TGTGCCAGCAGTTACTCCGGGACAGGGTTTACCGGGGAGCTGTTTTTT. This codes for CASSYSGTGFTGELFF. This chain links TRBV6-5 with TRBJ2-2; TRBD1 agrees at 9 bases. The CDR3 consists of 16 residues. Germline CDR1 reads MNHEY; CDR2 reads SVGAGI. Trimming removed 0 bases from V and 5 bases from J; junction bases left unmatched: 4.

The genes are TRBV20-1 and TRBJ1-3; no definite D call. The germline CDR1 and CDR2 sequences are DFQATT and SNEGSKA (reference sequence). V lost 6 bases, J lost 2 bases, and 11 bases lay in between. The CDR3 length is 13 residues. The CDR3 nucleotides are TGCAGTGCGCGGCAAGAGGCTGGAAACACCATATATTTT. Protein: CSARQEAGNTIYF.

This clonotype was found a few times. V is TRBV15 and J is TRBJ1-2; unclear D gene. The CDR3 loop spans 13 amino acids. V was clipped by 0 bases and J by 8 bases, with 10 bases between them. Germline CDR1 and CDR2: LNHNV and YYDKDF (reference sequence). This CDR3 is CATSRDFGEGYTF. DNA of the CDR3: TGTGCCACCAGCAGAGATTTTGGGGAAGGCTACACCTTC.

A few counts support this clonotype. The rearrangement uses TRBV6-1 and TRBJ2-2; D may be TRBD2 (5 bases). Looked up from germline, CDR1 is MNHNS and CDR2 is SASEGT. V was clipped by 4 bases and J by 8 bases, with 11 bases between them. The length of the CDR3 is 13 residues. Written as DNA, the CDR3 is TGTGCCAGCAGTGGAGTTTCGGGAGGGGAGCTGTTTTTT. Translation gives CASSGVSGGELFF.

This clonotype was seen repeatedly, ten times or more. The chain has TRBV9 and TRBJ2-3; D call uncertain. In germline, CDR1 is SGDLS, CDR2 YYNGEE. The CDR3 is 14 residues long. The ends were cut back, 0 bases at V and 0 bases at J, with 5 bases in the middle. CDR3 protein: CASSVVGSTDTQYF. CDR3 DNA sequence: TGTGCCAGCAGCGTAGTGGGTAGCACAGATACGCAGTATTTT.

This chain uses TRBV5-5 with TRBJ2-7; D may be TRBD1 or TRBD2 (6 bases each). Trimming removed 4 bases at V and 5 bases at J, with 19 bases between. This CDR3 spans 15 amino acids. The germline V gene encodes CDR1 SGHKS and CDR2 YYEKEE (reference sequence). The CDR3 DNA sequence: TGTGCCAGCAGCCCAGATGGGGGGCGCTTCCACGAGCAGTACGTC. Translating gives CASSPDGGRFHEQYV.

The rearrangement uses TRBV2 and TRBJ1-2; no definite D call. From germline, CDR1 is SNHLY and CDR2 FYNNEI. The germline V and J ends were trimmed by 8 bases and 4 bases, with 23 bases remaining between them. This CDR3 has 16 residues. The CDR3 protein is CASSQRRPELGYGYTF. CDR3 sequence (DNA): TGTGCCAGCTCCCAACGCCGACCGGAACTCGGCTATGGCTACACCTTC.

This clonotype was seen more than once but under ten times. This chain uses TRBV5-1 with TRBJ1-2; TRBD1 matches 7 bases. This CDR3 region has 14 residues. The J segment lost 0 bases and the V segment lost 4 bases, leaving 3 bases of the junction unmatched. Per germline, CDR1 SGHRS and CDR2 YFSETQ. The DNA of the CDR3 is TGCGCCAGCAGCGGGGGACAGTCTAACTATGGCTACACCTTC. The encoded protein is CASSGGQSNYGYTF.

The CDR3 sequence is CASSLTRGRSTDTQYF. The CDR3 nucleotides are TGTGCCAGCAGTTTAACAAGGGGCCGAAGCACAGATACGCAGTATTTT. V usage is TRBV12-3 or TRBV12-4 and J usage is TRBJ2-3; possibly TRBD1 for D (5 bases). Trimming took 2 bases from V and 0 from J, leaving 12 bases between them. This CDR3 has 16 amino acids.

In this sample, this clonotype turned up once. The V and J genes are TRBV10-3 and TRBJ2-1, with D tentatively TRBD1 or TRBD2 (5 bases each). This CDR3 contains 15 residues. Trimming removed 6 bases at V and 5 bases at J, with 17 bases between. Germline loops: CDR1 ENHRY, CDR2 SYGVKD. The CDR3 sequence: CAISPPVGANNEQFF. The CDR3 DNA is TGTGCCATCAGCCCCCCCGTCGGGGCGAACAATGAGCAGTTCTTC.

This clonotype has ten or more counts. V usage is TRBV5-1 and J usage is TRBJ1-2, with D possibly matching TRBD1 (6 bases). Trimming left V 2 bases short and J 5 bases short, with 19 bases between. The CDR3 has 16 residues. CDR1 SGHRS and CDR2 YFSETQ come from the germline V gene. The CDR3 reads CASSLGGSDPRYGYTF. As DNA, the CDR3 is TGCGCCAGCAGCTTAGGGGGAAGCGATCCGCGATATGGCTACACCTTC. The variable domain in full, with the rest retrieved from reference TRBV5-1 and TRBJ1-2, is KAGVTQTPRYLIKTRGQQVTLSCSPISGHRSVSWYQQTPGQGLQFLFEYFSETQRNKGNFPGRFSGRQFSNSRSEMNVSTLELGDSALYLCASSLGGSDPRYGYTFGSGTRLTVV.